These 24 T cell receptor beta chains were all obtained from the same sample, sequenced in a study of blood T cell repertoires in COVID-19. Some clones are missing from TCRdb's copy, which holds only in-frame ones; the method was immunoSEQ multiplex PCR. Seen here are some 200,000 clones, 70% to 90% observed once, and the top ten hold about 2.2%. Sequencing was carried out using peripheral blood. These receptor sequences come from a woman aged 45 to 65 with acute or convalescent COVID-19.

CDR3 bases: TGTGCCAGCAGCTTAAGACAGGGGGCTGGACGGGGCACTGAAGCTTTCTTT. Its translation: CASSLRQGAGRGTEAFF. V usage is TRBV7-8 and J usage is TRBJ1-1; 10 bases fit TRBD1. The CDR3 extends over 17 amino acids. CDR1 is SGHVS, CDR2 FQNEAQ, per germline. Trimming removed 2 bases from V and 4 bases from J; junction bases left unmatched: 10.

The J gene is TRBJ2-3, the V gene TRBV6-2 or TRBV6-3; 8 bases line up with TRBD2. Germline lookup yields CDR1 MNHEY and CDR2 SVGEGT. V shed 0 bases, J shed 6 bases, and the junction held 8 bases outside the gene matches. The CDR3 is 16 residues long. CDR3 protein: CASSYSLAGGMDTQYF. CDR3 sequence (DNA): TGTGCCAGCAGTTACTCGCTCGCGGGGGGCATGGATACGCAGTATTTT.

The chain joins TRBV5-5 to TRBJ1-5, with a tentative D call TRBD1 (6 bases). The V end was cut by 4 bases, the J end by 1 base, with 12 bases between. The CDR3 covers 15 residues. Germline lookup yields CDR1 SGHKS and CDR2 YYEKEE (reference sequence). DNA of the CDR3: TGTGCCAGCAGCCGAACCACAGGGAGCAATCAGCCCCAGCATTTT. Amino acid sequence: CASSRTTGSNQPQHF.

V and J are TRBV7-9 and TRBJ2-2, with D tentatively TRBD1 (7 bases). V gave up 7 bases and J gave up 5 bases, with 11 bases separating them. The length of the CDR3 is 13 residues. CDR1 and CDR2 (germline): SEHNR, FQNEAQ (reference sequence). The CDR3: CASISGGTGELFF. CDR3 in DNA: TGTGCCAGCATCTCAGGGGGGACCGGGGAGCTGTTTTTT.

This rearrangement joins TRBV18 to TRBJ1-3; 8 positions match TRBD1. This CDR3 has 17 residues. Germline CDR1 KGHSH, CDR2 LQKENI. The V segment lost 5 bases and the J segment 4 bases; nucleotides outside the gene matches: 13. The CDR3 sequence is CASSSNLDREAGNTIYF. The CDR3 DNA reads as TGTGCCAGCTCATCGAACCTGGACAGGGAGGCAGGAAACACCATATATTTT. The variable domain in full, completed from reference TRBV18 and TRBJ1-3, reads NAGVMQNPRHLVRRRGQEARLRCSPMKGHSHVYWYRQLPEEGLKFMVYLQKENIIDESGMPKERFSAEFPKEGPSILRIQQVVRGDSAAYFCASSSNLDREAGNTIYFGEGSWLTVV.

V usage is TRBV6-2 or TRBV6-3 and J usage is TRBJ1-5; maybe TRBD1 (5 bases). Germline V lookup: CDR1 MNHEY, CDR2 SVGEGT. Trimming took off 0 bases at V and 0 bases at J, with 21 bases between the two ends. This CDR3 comprises 20 residues. CDR3 bases: TGTGCCAGCAGTTACTCGACAGACAGCCGGCAGTTCGTTAGCAATCAGCCCCAGCATTTT. It translates to CASSYSTDSRQFVSNQPQHF.

In nucleotides, the CDR3 is TGTGCCTGGAGAGCCGGGACAGGGGGCCGTCTGGGGCAGTTCTTC. Its translation is CAWRAGTGGRLGQFF. The V call is TRBV30, the J call TRBJ2-1; TRBD1 aligns across 12 bases. This CDR3 is built from 15 residues. CDR1 is GTSNPN and CDR2 is SVGIG in the germline V gene (reference sequence). V lost 3 bases, J lost 12 bases, and 12 bases stayed unmatched.

The chain is built from TRBV11-3 and TRBJ2-5, with 8 bases that match TRBD1. The CDR3 sequence is 14 residues long. V lost 1 base to trimming and J lost 5 bases; unmatched junction nucleotides: 3. CDR1 SGHNT and CDR2 YENEEA come from the germline V gene. CDR3 sequence: CASSLVQGAETQYF. The CDR3 DNA is TGTGCCAGCAGCTTAGTCCAGGGGGCGGAGACCCAGTACTTC.

CDR3 region: CASSFADRSETQYF. CDR3 bases: TGTGCCAGCAGCTTCGCGGACAGGTCAGAGACCCAGTACTTC. The chain is built from TRBV7-8 and TRBJ2-5, with TRBD1 matching 7 bases. This CDR3 is built from 14 residues. Germline loops: CDR1 SGHVS, CDR2 FQNEAQ. The V and J ends lost 3 bases and 4 bases, in that order; junction bases with no gene match: 5.

V usage is TRBV29-1 and J usage is TRBJ2-7, with 8 bases aligning to TRBD2. Germline trimming cut 0 bases from V and 6 bases from J; bases unmatched to any gene: 16. This CDR3 comprises 17 residues. The V gene's germline CDR1 is SQVTM and CDR2 ANQGSEA. The CDR3 DNA is TGCAGCGTTGAAGACGGCGGGGGGCGCGGATTTTACCGCGAGCAGTACTTC. Amino acid sequence: CSVEDGGGRGFYREQYF.

This clone has more than one count but fewer than ten. The chain links TRBV6-2 or TRBV6-3 to TRBJ1-2; TRBD1 might be the D (5 bases). The V and J ends lost 5 bases and 3 bases respectively, with 10 bases between them. CDR3 length equals 13 residues. Germline V lookup: CDR1 MNHEY, CDR2 SVGEGT. CDR3 sequence (DNA): TGTGCCAGCAGTCAGATGACAGACTATGGCTACACCTTC. It yields the protein CASSQMTDYGYTF.

This chain links TRBV10-3 with TRBJ1-2; D unclear. The CDR3 contains 16 residues. Trimming left V 4 bases short and J 5 bases short, with 20 bases between. The germline gives CDR1 ENHRY, CDR2 SYGVKD. CDR3 nucleotides: TGTGCCATCAGTGTTGGCCAGAGAGCGACTGTATATGGCTACACCTTC. Translated, it gives CAISVGQRATVYGYTF.

This sequence joins TRBV19 and TRBJ1-1; D is ambiguous. Trimming pared 5 bases from V and 4 bases from J, leaving 8 bases between. The CDR3 consists of 12 residues. Germline CDR1 LNHDA, CDR2 SQIVND (reference sequence). This chain's CDR3 is CASSSQFTEAFF. In nucleotides, the CDR3 is TGTGCCAGTAGTTCCCAGTTCACTGAAGCTTTCTTT.

The chain employs TRBV4-3 and TRBJ2-1; TRBD2 matches at 11 bases. CDR1 and CDR2 from the germline V gene are LGHNA and YSLEER. Losses at the gene ends were 1 base for V and 0 bases for J; bases not matched to a gene: 11. The CDR3 contains 20 residues. CDR3 sequence: CASSQAIGPSGRPSYNEQFF. Here the CDR3 DNA reads TGCGCCAGCAGCCAAGCAATAGGGCCTAGCGGGAGGCCCTCCTACAATGAGCAGTTCTTC.

This chain joins TRBV5-1 and TRBJ2-1; possible D gene TRBD1, 6 bases. The CDR3 contains 15 residues. Germline CDR1 SGHRS, CDR2 YFSETQ. V was pared by 0 bases and J by 1 base, with 8 bases between. The CDR3 loop reads CASSLVGGSYNEQFF. The CDR3 DNA follows: TGCGCCAGCAGCTTGGTAGGGGGTTCCTACAATGAGCAGTTCTTC.

The chain is built from TRBV6-2 or TRBV6-3 and TRBJ2-1, with a tentative D call TRBD1 (5 bases). Trimming stripped 0 bases from V and 4 bases from J, with 16 bases between. Germline-derived CDR1 and CDR2 are MNHEY and SVGEGT. The CDR3 sequence is 17 residues long. The CDR3, as DNA: TGTGCCAGCAGTTACTCACGAGGTAGGGGTTCTTACAATGAGCAGTTCTTC. Amino acids: CASSYSRGRGSYNEQFF.

The V gene is TRBV29-1, the J gene TRBJ1-2; D possibly corresponds to TRBD1 (5 bases). In germline, CDR1 is SQVTM, CDR2 ANQGSEA. The CDR3 runs to 13 residues. V dropped 7 bases and J dropped 6 bases, with 18 bases sitting between them. CDR3 sequence: CSGGTGLLDGYTF. As DNA, the CDR3 is TGCAGCGGGGGGACTGGTTTATTAGATGGCTACACCTTC. Drawing the rest from reference TRBV29-1 and TRBJ1-2, the complete variable domain is SAVISQKPSRDICQRGTSLTIQCQVDSQVTMMFWYRQQPGQSLTLIATANQGSEATYESGFVIDKFPISRPNLTFSTLTVSNMSPEDSSIYLCSGGTGLLDGYTFGSGTRLTVV.

This clone was recorded a few times. This chain uses TRBV4-2 with TRBJ2-7; 7 bases fit TRBD1. This CDR3 has 16 residues. After removal of 4 bases from V and 1 base from J, the junction contained 10 bases not matched to a gene. Germline V lookup: CDR1 LGHNA, CDR2 YNFKEQ. The DNA for the CDR3 is TGTGCCAGCAGCCCTACCGAGGGGGCGCGGTCCTACGAGCAGTACTTC. Translating gives CASSPTEGARSYEQYF.

In its sample, this clone was seen once. The rearrangement links TRBV5-1 to TRBJ2-1; 7 positions match TRBD2. With 0 bases clipped from V and 6 bases from J, the junction kept 6 bases outside the gene matches. CDR1 SGHRS and CDR2 YFSETQ come from the germline V gene. The CDR3 totals 15 residues. The CDR3 region has the DNA TGCGCCAGCAGCTTGGCCGCGCGGGAGATCAATGAGCAGTTCTTC. It yields the protein CASSLAAREINEQFF.

The chain uses TRBV28 and TRBJ1-5; D ambiguous. Germline loops: CDR1 MDHEN, CDR2 SYDVKM. The CDR3 length is 14 residues. The V and J ends lost 7 bases and 6 bases respectively, with 16 bases between them. The CDR3 coding sequence is TGTGCCAGCACCCAAGGCGGGGTGAGTCAGCCCCAGCATTTT. Protein product: CASTQGGVSQPQHF.

This clone showed up just a few times. J is TRBJ2-2 and V is TRBV7-9, with unresolved D. The V end lost 3 bases, the J end lost 4 bases, and 9 bases lay between the germline ends. This CDR3 has 14 residues. Germline values: CDR1 SEHNR, CDR2 FQNEAQ (reference sequence). The DNA for the CDR3 is TGTGCCAGCAGCTTTTCACAGCTCACCGGGGAGCTGTTTTTT. This gives the protein CASSFSQLTGELFF.

The chain combines TRBV3-1 (or the pseudogene TRBV3-2) with TRBJ2-5; TRBD2 matches at 8 bases. This CDR3 is 16 amino acids long. The germline CDR1 and CDR2 sequences are LGHDT and YNNKEL (reference sequence). The V segment lost 4 bases and the J segment 5 bases; nucleotides outside the gene matches: 12. CDR3 in amino acids: CASSLPGSGGRETQYF. Here the CDR3 DNA reads TGTGCCAGCAGCCTACCCGGGAGCGGGGGACGGGAGACCCAGTACTTC.

The gene calls are TRBV6-6 and TRBJ2-7; 11 bases agree with TRBD2. Germline CDR1 and CDR2: MNHNY and SVGAGI (reference sequence). This CDR3 contains 15 residues. Trimming removed 0 bases from V and 7 bases from J; junction bases left unmatched: 5. Here the CDR3 DNA reads TGTGCCAGCAGTTACTCATTAGCGGGAGGGAGGGAGCAGTACTTC. Protein product: CASSYSLAGGREQYF.

CDR3 region: CASSTPGSNSPLHF. For the CDR3, the DNA is TGTGCCAGTAGTACCCCAGGGTCCAATTCACCCCTCCACTTT. The genes are TRBV19 and TRBJ1-6, with D maybe TRBD1 (5 bases). CDR3 length equals 14 residues. Per the germline V gene, CDR1 is LNHDA and CDR2 is SQIVND (reference sequence). With 4 bases removed from V and 7 bases from J, the gap between germline ends came to 11 bases.